What follows are 25 T cell receptor beta chains derived from one specimen sequenced in a study of blood T cell repertoires in COVID-19. Assay used: immunoSEQ multiplex PCR; TCRdb lists only in-frame clones, some missing. The sample consists of 250,000 to 300,000 clones, roughly 80% of them appearing once. The specimen sequenced was peripheral blood. The receptors derive from a man aged 55 to 70 who had recovered from COVID-19.

This clone occurred a few times. The genes are TRBV19 and TRBJ1-3, with D possibly matching TRBD1 (6 bases). The germline CDR1 and CDR2 sequences are LNHDA and SQIVND (reference sequence). Trimming removed 4 bases at V and 4 bases at J, with 11 bases between. The CDR3 loop spans 14 amino acids. The CDR3 DNA reads TGTGCCAGTAGTACAGGGGCGAACGGAAACACCATATATTTT. Its protein product is CASSTGANGNTIYF. Variable domain in full (rest from reference TRBV19 and TRBJ1-3): DGGITQSPKYLFRKEGQNVTLSCEQNLNHDAMYWYRQDPGQGLRLIYYSQIVNDFQKGDIAEGYSVSREKKESFPLTVTSAQKNPTAFYLCASSTGANGNTIYFGEGSWLTVV.

This chain links TRBV18 with TRBJ2-5; TRBD2 agrees at 9 bases. This CDR3 spans 15 amino acids. J gave up 5 bases and V 2 bases, and 6 bases lay outside the gene matches. Germline CDR1 reads KGHSH; CDR2 reads LQKENI. The CDR3 loop reads CASSPSQTSGETQYF. DNA of the CDR3: TGTGCCAGCTCACCATCACAGACTAGCGGCGAGACCCAGTACTTC.

The rearrangement uses TRBV5-1 and TRBJ2-1; 14 bases agree with TRBD2. The CDR3 is made up of 17 amino acids. Trimming removed 4 bases from V and 3 bases from J; junction bases left unmatched: 6. Germline CDR1 SGHRS, CDR2 YFSETQ. The CDR3 DNA is TGCGCCAGCAGCCCCCGGACTAGCGGGGGGCGCTACAATGAGCAGTTCTTC. Residues: CASSPRTSGGRYNEQFF.

V is TRBV10-3 and J is TRBJ2-5; TRBD1 matches 9 bases. V was pared by 8 bases and J by 2 bases, with 6 bases of the junction left unmatched. The CDR3 runs 14 residues. Germline assignment: CDR1 ENHRY and CDR2 SYGVKD. CDR3 DNA: TGTGCCATCTCTTCCGGACAGGGGCAAGAGACCCAGTACTTC. It yields the protein CAISSGQGQETQYF.

V gene TRBV5-1 combines with J gene TRBJ2-1; 10 bases line up with TRBD1. The CDR3 runs to 15 residues. Per the germline V gene, CDR1 is SGHRS and CDR2 is YFSETQ. The V segment lost 4 bases and the J segment 6 bases; nucleotides outside the gene matches: 7. Written as DNA, the CDR3 is TGCGCCAGCAGCCCAGGAGGGACAGGGGTCAATGAGCAGTTCTTC. It is translated as CASSPGGTGVNEQFF.

V usage is TRBV19 and J usage is TRBJ1-1; D is uncertain. CDR3 length: 14 amino acids. Germline V gives CDR1 LNHDA, CDR2 SQIVND (reference sequence). Trimming stripped 5 bases from V and 3 bases from J, with 13 bases between. CDR3 nucleotides: TGTGCCAGTAGTTTCCCGATGGGCTACACTGAAGCTTTCTTT. Amino acids: CASSFPMGYTEAFF.

The chain employs TRBV19 and TRBJ1-5; 9 nucleotides line up with TRBD1. J was trimmed by 1 base and V by 5 bases; bases with no gene match: 3. The CDR3 extends over 15 amino acids. Germline CDR1 and CDR2: LNHDA and SQIVND (reference sequence). The CDR3 is CASSGTGRSNQPQHF. The CDR3 nucleotides read TGTGCCAGTAGTGGGACAGGGCGAAGCAATCAGCCCCAGCATTTT.

The genes are TRBV7-9 and TRBJ2-1, with TRBD2 matching 11 bases. The ends lost 5 bases at V and 9 bases at J; junction bases unmatched: 18. Germline V gene data show CDR1 as SEHNR and CDR2 as FQNEAQ (reference sequence). This CDR3 spans 18 amino acids. The CDR3 region has the DNA TGTGCCAGCAGCCAAGCCCTAGCGCTCCTAGCGGGAGGAGGTGAGCAGTTCTTC. It codes for CASSQALALLAGGGEQFF.

A remark on this clone: The junction departs from the called germline gene at one end, perhaps through a read error. The gene calls are TRBV6-6 and TRBJ2-2, with a tentative D call TRBD2 (5 bases). From germline, CDR1 is MNHNY and CDR2 SVGAGI (reference sequence). The CDR3 spans 15 residues. CDR3 sequence (DNA): TGTGCCAGCAGTACAACACGGGGAGTCACCGGGGAGCTGCTTTTT. Its translation: CASSTTRGVTGELLF.

The chain has TRBV6-1 and TRBJ2-1, with D maybe TRBD2 (5 bases). Trimming removed 0 bases from V and 0 bases from J, with 9 bases in between. The CDR3 spans 16 residues. CDR1 is MNHNS, CDR2 SASEGT, per germline. The CDR3 DNA reads as TGTGCCAGCAGTGAAGCCGGACTCAACTCCTACAATGAGCAGTTCTTC. Translating gives CASSEAGLNSYNEQFF.

CDR3 DNA: TGCAGCGTAGGCCGAGGGGGGGGTTGGGTTGACAATGAGCAGTTCTTC. Its translation is CSVGRGGGWVDNEQFF. The chain uses TRBV29-1 and TRBJ2-1, with D perhaps TRBD2 (7 bases). This CDR3 is 16 amino acids long. Germline CDR1 reads SQVTM; CDR2 reads ANQGSEA. The V end lost 6 bases, the J end lost 5 bases, and 23 bases lay between the germline ends.

The V and J genes are TRBV2 and TRBJ1-2, with 8 bases aligning to TRBD1. The length of the CDR3 is 14 residues. Per germline, CDR1 SNHLY and CDR2 FYNNEI. V lost 6 bases and J lost 4; bases outside the gene matches: 7. The CDR3 DNA reads as TGTGCCAGCAGGTTCCAGGGGGCTAGCTATGGCTACACCTTC. This gives the protein CASRFQGASYGYTF.

The rearrangement uses TRBV7-8 and TRBJ2-1; 14 bases map to TRBD2. The CDR3 has 16 residues. The germline V gene has CDR1 SGHVS and CDR2 FQNEAQ. V lost 0 bases and J lost 7; bases outside the gene matches: 2. In DNA form, the CDR3 reads TGTGCCAGCAGCTTAGCGGGACTAGCGGGAGTGAATGAGCAGTTCTTC. Translation gives CASSLAGLAGVNEQFF.

The gene calls are TRBV6-2 or TRBV6-3 and TRBJ2-5; D ambiguous. There are 13 residues in the CDR3. V lost 6 bases to trimming and J lost 7 bases, with 15 bases between them. CDR1 is MNHEY and CDR2 is SVGEGT in the germline V gene. The CDR3 here is CASRPGATGTQYF. The CDR3 DNA is TGTGCCAGCAGACCTGGTGCGACGGGGACCCAGTACTTC.

The chain employs TRBV7-8 and TRBJ2-1, with TRBD2 matching 11 bases. Germline CDR1 and CDR2: SGHVS and FQNEAQ. The CDR3 has 16 residues. V gave up 5 bases and J gave up 1 base; unmatched junction bases: 4. CDR3 sequence reads: CASSAASGGSYNEQFF. The CDR3 nucleotides are TGTGCCAGCAGCGCCGCTAGCGGGGGGTCCTACAATGAGCAGTTCTTC.

The gene calls are TRBV27 and TRBJ2-7; D might be TRBD2 (5 bases). The CDR3 contains 13 residues. CDR1 is MNHEY, CDR2 SMNVEV, per germline (reference sequence). Trimming removed 2 bases from V and 2 bases from J, with 7 bases in between. The CDR3 DNA sequence: TGTGCCAGCAGTTTACGGGAAACCTACGAGCAGTACTTC. Amino acid sequence: CASSLRETYEQYF.

The chain uses TRBV18 and TRBJ2-7, with 7 bases aligning to TRBD1. The CDR3 runs 17 residues. With V trimmed by 3 bases and J by 0 bases, 11 bases remained unmatched. In germline, CDR1 is KGHSH, CDR2 LQKENI. The CDR3 region has the DNA TGTGCCAGCTCACCCTTTAAGGGACAGCTCAGCTCCTACGAGCAGTACTTC. Residues: CASSPFKGQLSSYEQYF.

DNA for the CDR3: TGTGCCAGCTCACCAGCGGGTAGCGGGAGCTCGTACGAGCAGTACTTC. Residues: CASSPAGSGSSYEQYF. This rearrangement joins TRBV18 to TRBJ2-7; TRBD2 agrees at 9 bases. Germline trimming cut 2 bases from V and 4 bases from J; bases unmatched to any gene: 9. The CDR3 extends over 16 amino acids. Germline V gene lookup returns CDR1 KGHSH and CDR2 LQKENI. The variable domain in full, completed from reference TRBV18 and TRBJ2-7, reads NAGVMQNPRHLVRRRGQEARLRCSPMKGHSHVYWYRQLPEEGLKFMVYLQKENIIDESGMPKERFSAEFPKEGPSILRIQQVVRGDSAAYFCASSPAGSGSSYEQYFGPGTRLTVT.

The chain links TRBV6-1 to TRBJ2-7, with TRBD1 as a possible D gene (6 bases). This CDR3 contains 17 residues. Trimming took off 0 bases at V and 3 bases at J, with 18 bases between the two ends. The germline gives CDR1 MNHNS, CDR2 SASEGT. CDR3 DNA sequence: TGTGCCAGCAGTGAAGCGGCTACCCGGACAGTCGGCTACGAGCAGTACTTC. It is translated as CASSEAATRTVGYEQYF.

The chain couples TRBV18 to TRBJ1-1; D is perhaps TRBD1 (6 bases). This CDR3 has 14 residues. The germline gives CDR1 KGHSH, CDR2 LQKENI. Trimming cost V 3 bases and J 4 bases, with 12 bases left between them. As DNA, the CDR3 is TGTGCCAGCTCACCCACAGGGAGGGTCACTGAAGCTTTCTTT. As protein: CASSPTGRVTEAFF.

The chain combines TRBV27 with TRBJ2-5; TRBD1 agrees at 7 bases. Per germline, CDR1 MNHEY and CDR2 SMNVEV (reference sequence). The CDR3 has 16 amino acids. Trimming removed 0 bases from V and 4 bases from J; junction bases left unmatched: 8. The CDR3 protein is CASSLSLPTGIETQYF. The CDR3, as DNA: TGTGCCAGCAGTTTATCCTTACCGACAGGGATAGAGACCCAGTACTTC.

The CDR3 DNA is TGCGCCAGCAGCTTTTCTACAGTAGCGACCTACAATGAGCAGTTCTTC. This sequence encodes CASSFSTVATYNEQFF. The rearrangement uses TRBV5-1 and TRBJ2-1; a weak D match, TRBD2 (5 bases). This CDR3 has 16 amino acids. Deletions cut 2 bases from V and 2 bases from J, with 14 bases between. Germline V gene lookup returns CDR1 SGHRS and CDR2 YFSETQ.

This clone occurred once. V usage is TRBV6-6 and J usage is TRBJ2-7; 7 positions match TRBD2. The germline V gene has CDR1 MNHNY and CDR2 SVGAGI (reference sequence). V lost 0 bases and J lost 6; bases outside the gene matches: 11. CDR3 size: 16 residues. The CDR3 reads CASSYSFSGGDSEQYF. CDR3 nucleotides: TGTGCCAGCAGTTACTCTTTCTCGGGAGGAGACTCCGAGCAGTACTTC.

This sequence joins TRBV19 and TRBJ2-7; D is possibly TRBD2 (6 bases). The V end lost 8 bases, the J end lost 3 bases, and 11 bases lay between the germline ends. This CDR3 spans 12 amino acids. Germline V gene lookup returns CDR1 LNHDA and CDR2 SQIVND (reference sequence). This CDR3 is CASAGPNYEQYF. CDR3 DNA sequence: TGTGCCAGTGCGGGACCGAACTACGAGCAGTACTTC.

The chain couples TRBV28 to TRBJ1-2; TRBD1 might be the D (5 bases). V was clipped by 8 bases and J by 4 bases, with 14 bases between them. The CDR3 has 13 amino acids. CDR1 and CDR2 from the germline V gene are MDHEN and SYDVKM. The CDR3 bases are TGTGCCAGCGCTAGCGGGACGGTCTATGGCTACACCTTC. It codes for CASASGTVYGYTF.